The 2 T cell receptor beta chains below come from one sample, sequenced in a study of T cells in Graves' hyperthyroidism and ophthalmopathy. The source material, RNA transcripts, was used to amplify TCR beta CDR3 regions. HTBI primers were the set used in a first-round RT-PCR of the TCR CDR3. TCRdb redid the calling of the multiplex PCR reads with MiXCR, one entry per CDR3 protein. The sample lists 650,000 to 800,000 distinct CDR3 sequences; 45% were seen once. Sequenced material: peripheral blood or thyroid tissue (not recorded which). Source of these receptors: an adult man with Graves' disease, either hyperthyroidism or ophthalmopathy (not recorded which).

Many counts were recorded for this clonotype. This rearrangement joins TRBV9 to TRBJ1-3; D gene uncertain. CDR1 is SGDLS and CDR2 is YYNGEE in the germline V gene. The CDR3 totals 12 residues. V shed 6 bases and J shed 1 base, with 5 bases lying between them. The CDR3 coding sequence is TGTGCCAGCACTAATTCTGGAAACACCATATATTTT. Translated, it gives CASTNSGNTIYF. Looking up the rest from reference TRBV9 and TRBJ1-3 gives the full variable domain: DSGVTQTPKHLITATGQRVTLRCSPRSGDLSVYWYQQSLDQGLQFLIQYYNGEERAKGNILERFSAQQFPDLHSELNLSSLELGDSALYFCASTNSGNTIYFGEGSWLTVV.

Comment on this clonotype: A much larger clonotype is one base distant, so this may be a read error. The conserved final phenylalanine or tryptophan is absent from the CDR3, which likely points to a read error. This rearrangement joins TRBV29-1 to TRBJ1-1, with D perhaps matching TRBD1 (5 bases). CDR1 and CDR2 (germline): SQVTM, ANQGSEA. V lost 3 bases and J 6 bases, leaving 14 bases between the germline ends. CDR3 length: 13 amino acids. In DNA, the CDR3 is TGCAGCGTTGACTCCCAGGGAGGCCCTGAAGCTTTCCTT. Encoded protein: CSVDSQGGPEAFL.